The rows below give T cell receptor beta chains drawn from one sample of a study of blood T cell repertoires in COVID-19. Produced via immunoSEQ multiplex PCR; TCRdb's table is partial and in-frame only. The table has about 210,000 clones, roughly four fifths seen once. Sequenced material: PBMCs or T cells enriched from blood (not recorded which). The receptors come from a man aged 40-55 years who had recovered from COVID-19. Both conserved end residues are part of each CDR3. The D gene is left open where the match is weak. The size field is filled for only some rows; it gives once, few, many or a size class.

>-|TRBV19|TRBJ1-2|-
CASSPGQIYGYTF
TGTGCCAGTAGCCCAGGACAGATCTATGGCTACACCTTC
>TRBD2|TRBV5-1|TRBJ2-3|-
CASSLSGGRDTQYF
TGCGCCAGCAGCTTGAGCGGGGGACGAGATACGCAGTATTTT
>-|TRBV7-9|TRBJ1-4|-
CASSLTQGPNEKLFF
TGTGCCAGCAGCCTCACACAGGGTCCTAATGAAAAACTGTTTTTT
>-|TRBV5-1|TRBJ2-7|-
CASSLGSRFEQYF
TGCGCCAGCAGCTTGGGCAGCAGGTTCGAGCAGTACTTC
>-|TRBV15|TRBJ2-1|-
CATSRDRAYNEQFF
TGTGCCACCAGCAGAGACCGGGCCTACAATGAGCAGTTCTTC
>TRBD1|TRBV5-4|TRBJ1-2|-
CASSSSGGRGGYTF
TGTGCCAGCAGCTCCTCAGGGGGCAGAGGGGGCTACACCTTC
>TRBD1|TRBV5-6|TRBJ1-3|-
CASSQGTALSGNTIYF
TGTGCCAGCAGCCAAGGGACAGCCTTATCTGGAAACACCATATATTTT
>TRBD1|TRBV7-6|TRBJ2-2|-
CASSPRPGGLNTGELFF
TGTGCCAGCAGCCCAAGACCAGGGGGCTTGAACACCGGGGAGCTGTTTTTT
>-|TRBV30|TRBJ1-5|-
CAWSVKEGVSLNQPQHF
TGTGCCTGGAGTGTAAAGGAAGGAGTCAGCCTCAATCAGCCCCAGCATTTT
>-|TRBV7-9|TRBJ1-1|-
CASSSPGGRGNTEAFF
TGTGCCAGCAGCTCCCCGGGGGGCAGAGGTAACACTGAAGCTTTCTTT
>TRBD2|TRBV5-1|TRBJ2-5|-
CASSEGAGGGWETQYF
TGCGCCAGCAGCGAGGGAGCGGGGGGTGGCTGGGAGACCCAGTACTTC
>-|TRBV12-3/TRBV12-4|TRBJ1-3|-
CASTAGNTIYF
TGTGCCAGCACCGCGGGAAACACCATATATTTT
>-|TRBV28|TRBJ1-5|-
CASIVDDSGINQPQHF
TGTGCCAGCATAGTTGACGATAGCGGGATCAATCAGCCCCAGCATTTT
>TRBD1|TRBV10-1|TRBJ2-1|-
CASRTGVPRWGYNEQFF
TGCGCCAGTCGAACAGGGGTTCCTAGGTGGGGTTACAATGAGCAGTTCTTC
>-|TRBV9|TRBJ1-2|-
CASSVEAGTYGYTF
TGTGCCAGCAGCGTAGAGGCAGGTACCTATGGCTACACCTTC
>-|TRBV27|TRBJ2-5|once
CASSSTAGEETQYF
TGTGCCAGCAGTTCCACTGCAGGTGAGGAGACCCAGTACTTC
>-|TRBV7-6|TRBJ1-3|-
CASSREAGNTIYF
TGTGCCAGCAGCAGGGAGGCTGGAAACACCATATATTTT
>-|TRBV5-5|TRBJ1-1|-
CASSPRGLNTEAFF
TGTGCCAGCAGCCCTCGGGGGTTGAACACTGAAGCTTTCTTT
>-|TRBV12-3/TRBV12-4|TRBJ2-7|-
CASSLVGGGEQYF
TGTGCCAGCAGTTTAGTTGGGGGCGGCGAGCAGTACTTC
>TRBD1|TRBV29-1|TRBJ1-1|-
CSASTGGNTEAFF
TGCAGCGCCTCCACAGGGGGTAACACTGAAGCTTTCTTT
>-|TRBV7-9|TRBJ1-1|few
CASSLVVTTLLWAFF
TGTGCCAGCAGCTTAGTAGTAACCACCCTTTTGTGGGCTTTCTTT
>TRBD1|TRBV6-5|TRBJ1-1|-
CASSTGVHTEAFF
TGTGCCAGCAGTACAGGGGTGCACACTGAAGCTTTCTTT
>-|TRBV29-1|TRBJ1-3|-
CSVEGSGKYGNTIYF
TGCAGCGTGGAGGGTAGCGGCAAGTATGGAAACACCATATATTTT
>-|TRBV28|TRBJ1-2|-
CASSSTENYGYTF
TGTGCCAGCAGTTCGACAGAAAACTATGGCTACACCTTC
>-|TRBV29-1|TRBJ2-1|-
CSVPSLSSYNEQFF
TGCAGCGTTCCATCATTGAGCTCCTACAATGAGCAGTTCTTC
>TRBD2|TRBV24-1|TRBJ2-1|-
CATSDSRLAGDSEQFF
TGTGCCACCAGTGACTCTCGACTAGCGGGAGATTCTGAGCAGTTCTTC
>TRBD1|TRBV5-6|TRBJ1-5|-
CASTTFRRQGDQPQHF
TGTGCCAGCACCACCTTTAGACGACAGGGAGATCAGCCCCAGCATTTT
>-|TRBV5-6|TRBJ1-3|once
CASSLAGLRSGNTIYF
TGTGCCAGCAGCTTGGCCGGACTTCGCTCTGGAAACACCATATATTTT
>-|TRBV4-1|TRBJ1-6|-
CASSQEPFPGPLHF
TGCGCCAGCAGCCAAGAACCCTTCCCGGGTCCCCTCCACTTT
>TRBD1|TRBV7-8|TRBJ1-6|-
CASSLAGQGNSPLHF
TGTGCCAGCAGCTTAGCGGGACAGGGTAATTCACCCCTCCACTTT
>-|TRBV30|TRBJ1-3|-
CAWIYRASGNTIYF
TGTGCCTGGATCTACAGGGCCTCTGGAAACACCATATATTTT
>TRBD1|TRBV27|TRBJ2-7|-
CASSPTGALSYEQYF
TGTGCCAGCAGCCCGACAGGGGCCCTCTCCTACGAGCAGTACTTC
>-|TRBV6-6|TRBJ1-2|-
CASSPSDGKRYGYTF
TGTGCCAGCAGTCCTAGTGACGGAAAACGCTATGGCTACACCTTC
>TRBD2|TRBV4-1|TRBJ2-7|few
CASSQTPGTSGAFYEQYF
TGCGCCAGCAGCCAAACACCCGGGACTAGCGGGGCGTTCTACGAGCAGTACTTC
>TRBD1|TRBV5-8|TRBJ2-7|-
CASRWTGGYEQYF
TGTGCCAGCAGGTGGACAGGGGGCTACGAGCAGTACTTC
>-|TRBV27|TRBJ2-1|-
CASRGLGYNEQFF
TGTGCCAGCAGGGGACTCGGCTACAATGAGCAGTTCTTC